These 5 T cell receptor beta chains share one sample of origin, sequenced in a study of PD-L1 blockade in urothelial cancer. Sequencing used immunoSEQ multiplex PCR; TCRdb keeps in-frame clones, though not all of them. The table has some 97,000 clones, over 80% seen once. Sequenced here: PBMCs, sampled around atezolizumab (anti-PD-L1) treatment. These receptors came from a woman of 80 years or more with urothelial cancer.

A single count supports this clone. The chain uses TRBV14 and TRBJ1-2; D perhaps matches TRBD1 (6 bases). V dropped 5 bases and J dropped 6 bases, with 13 bases sitting between them. This CDR3 is 13 amino acids long. CDR1 is SGHDN and CDR2 is FVKESK in the germline V gene. In nucleotides, the CDR3 is TGTGCCAGCAGCGCCCGGACAGTCGATGGCTACACCTTC. Its translation: CASSARTVDGYTF.

The sample holds a few counts of this clone. This chain joins TRBV28 and TRBJ1-3; tentatively, D is TRBD1 (6 bases). The V gene's germline CDR1 is MDHEN and CDR2 SYDVKM. CDR3 length: 15 amino acids. V was cut by 3 bases and J by 7 bases, with 16 bases left in between. CDR3 nucleotides: TGTGCCAGCAGTTTTCCCACAGGGTCGAGGAACACCATATATTTT. Amino acids: CASSFPTGSRNTIYF.

The rearrangement joins TRBV6-6 to TRBJ1-2; D perhaps matches TRBD1 (5 bases). Germline CDR1 MNHNY, CDR2 SVGAGI (reference sequence). This CDR3 has 13 amino acids. V gave up 8 bases and J gave up 7 bases, with 17 bases separating them. The CDR3 nucleotides read TGTGCCAGCTGCTACGGAGGGGAGACTGGCTACACCTTC. Residues: CASCYGGETGYTF.

The rearrangement uses TRBV6-1 and TRBJ1-5; 7 bases match TRBD1. The CDR3 contains 14 residues. V lost 5 bases, J lost 1 base, and 2 bases stayed unmatched. Germline V gene lookup returns CDR1 MNHNS and CDR2 SASEGT. The CDR3 reads CASSRQGSNQPQHF. The CDR3, as DNA: TGTGCCAGCAGTCGACAGGGAAGCAATCAGCCCCAGCATTTT.

Only a few counts were recorded for this clone. This chain links TRBV7-9 with TRBJ1-2; TRBD1 is a possible D gene (6 bases). CDR1 SEHNR and CDR2 FQNEAQ come from the germline V gene (reference sequence). V lost 5 bases and J 7 bases, leaving 11 bases between the germline ends. CDR3 length equals 12 residues. CDR3 amino acids: CASSRTGFGYTF. CDR3 in DNA: TGTGCCAGCAGCCGAACAGGGTTTGGCTACACCTTC.